Included here is one T cell receptor (beta chain) sequence, with context. What this receptor recognizes is not known. Qualities for individual bases were not recorded, and no much larger clone is one base off. Enrolling through a virtual design, the prospective study's participants ranged in age from roughly 18 to 100 years and lived across 24 United States geographic areas. Cohort assignment in the prospective study relied on participant-reported clinical history from a screening survey and a study questionnaire. Recovered participants in ImmuneRACE Cohort 3 were defined as having two consecutive negative NP/OP PCR tests, clearance from a healthcare professional, or resolution of symptoms. Each participant in the prospective study had whole blood, serum and a nasopharyngeal or oropharyngeal swab collected by mobile phlebotomists. Additional blood draws and questionnaires over an approximately 2-month period could optionally be provided by prospective study participants. Before DNA extraction, prospective study blood samples were shipped either frozen or at room temperature.

This sample was taken from a study of blood T cell repertoires in COVID-19 (dated by TCRdb to about 2020). Looking at the study overall: Samples covering the acute and convalescent phases of COVID-19 were provided by collaborators in the United States, Italy and Spain. The prospective study material was composed of cDNA or gDNA derived from T cells, B-cell-depleted T cells, or PBMCs. The dataset comprised deeply sampled blood TCRbeta repertoires from subjects exposed to, actively infected with, or recovered from COVID-19. The repertoires were released in a freely available public database intended as a resource for research on the immune response to SARS-CoV-2. The samples were drawn from the first 160 participants of the ongoing ImmuneRACE study and from under 1,500 subjects provided by 6 global collaborators. Sample metadata almost always included a de-identified subject ID, COVID-19 status, age in years and sex. Where available, HLA class I and class II types were obtained from metadata supplied by the sample provider rather than from assay-based typing.

General study outcomes and caveats: The amount of clinical and demographic metadata varied by source and participant and was provided uncurated.

The immunoSEQ Assay, a bias-controlled multiplex PCR, was used to amplify TCRbeta CDR3 regions from genomic DNA. In the authors' own workflow: Within the assay, amplification of reference gene primers was used to estimate how many nucleated cells each sample contained. Sequence reads were collapsed and filtered to measure the absolute abundance of every unique TCRbeta CDR3 rearrangement. Productive Simpson clonality was computed per sample as the square root of Simpson's diversity index over productive rearrangements. Imported from immuneACCESS, the table was reduced by TCRdb to in-frame sequences with V and J called. These copies leave out some clones; in studies compared against another copy, an unresolved V gene accounts for under half, and the cause of the remainder is not known. That table gives V, J and clone size, and the DNA gave D and trimming. The sample records 320,000 or so clones, approximately 89% of which are singletons. In total, the top ten clones hold about 5% of the sample.

V lost 3 bases and J lost 9 bases; the stretch between them is 14 bases long. The CDR3 sequence holds 13 residues, the cysteine and phenylalanine included. Only the CDR3 part of the read is kept: 39 bases, read in frame from the first base. Via the germline V gene (reference sequence), CDR1 is PRHDT and CDR2 FYEKMQ. The chain was built from TRBV13 and TRBJ1-1; the best D guess is TRBD1, with 6 bases matching. The sequencing input was PBMCs or T cells enriched from blood (not recorded which). The TCR originated in a man aged 25-45 years who had recovered from COVID-19. The sequenced DNA is TGTGCCAGCAGCTTTCCAGGGGATATCAAAGCTTTCTTT. It translates to CASSFPGDIKAFF. Joined to the reference TRBV13 and TRBJ1-1 proteins, this CDR3 gives the full variable domain: AAGVIQSPRHLIKEKRETATLKCYPIPRHDTVYWYQQGPGQDPQFLISFYEKMQSDKGSIPDRFSAQQFSDYHSELNMSSLELGDSALYFCASSFPGDIKAFFGQGTRLTVV.